Shown below are 5 T cell receptor beta chains from a single sample sequenced in a study of CD8 T cells in Susac syndrome. cDNA came from around 0.54 to 1 ug RNA primed by random hexamers. Each CDR3 protein is one row after TCRdb ran MiXCR on the immunoSEQ multiplex PCR reads. The data show roughly 150,000 distinct CDR3 sequences, roughly 94% seen once. The sequencing sample was made of CD4+ T cells from PBMCs. The origin of the receptors is a human donor in good health.

This clonotype appeared a single time. The chain links TRBV7-2 to TRBJ2-7, with a tentative D call TRBD1 (5 bases). Germline V gives CDR1 SGHTA, CDR2 FQGNSA. Trimming pared 4 bases from V and 3 bases from J, leaving 13 bases between. There are 14 residues in the CDR3. Here the CDR3 reads CASSSPRDGYEQYF. CDR3 sequence (DNA): TGTGCCAGCAGCTCCCCCAGGGATGGCTACGAGCAGTACTTC.

V usage is TRBV4-2 and J usage is TRBJ1-3; D perhaps matches TRBD1 (6 bases). The CDR3 totals 18 residues. Trimming took 1 base from V and 0 from J, leaving 16 bases between them. Germline CDR1 is LGHNA and CDR2 is YNFKEQ. The CDR3 is CASSQVYTGLRSGNTIYF. In DNA, the CDR3 is TGTGCCAGCAGCCAAGTTTATACAGGGCTTCGCTCTGGAAACACCATATATTTT.

This chain uses TRBV2 with TRBJ2-5; TRBD1 is a possible D gene (6 bases). This CDR3 spans 13 amino acids. V was trimmed by 6 bases and J by 5 bases, leaving 13 bases between them. The V gene's germline CDR1 is SNHLY and CDR2 FYNNEI. The CDR3: CASSRSGEETQYF. In DNA form, the CDR3 reads TGTGCCAGCAGCCGTTCAGGGGAGGAGACCCAGTACTTC.

The chain joins TRBV5-1 to TRBJ1-1; no clear D gene. V lost 2 bases and J 4 bases, leaving 15 bases between the germline ends. Germline V gene lookup returns CDR1 SGHRS and CDR2 YFSETQ. This CDR3 is 15 amino acids long. The CDR3 sequence is CASSFGIHKGTEAFF. The CDR3, as DNA: TGCGCCAGCAGCTTTGGAATCCACAAAGGCACTGAAGCTTTCTTT.

The chain combines TRBV20-1 with TRBJ1-2; the D gene is possibly TRBD1 (5 bases). The V gene lost 7 bases and the J gene lost 5 bases, with 11 bases spanning the gap. Germline CDR1 DFQATT, CDR2 SNEGSKA (reference sequence). This CDR3 is 11 amino acids long. The CDR3 DNA sequence: TGCAGTGGGGGCAGGGAGTATGGCTACACCTTC. Amino acids: CSGGREYGYTF.